Shown below are 20 T cell receptor beta chains from a single sample sequenced in a study of CD8+CD57+ T cells in acquired aplastic anemia. The use of genomic DNA as template underpinned the TCR beta VDJ and CDR3 profiling. TCRdb passed the reads through MiXCR, listing each CDR3 protein once. The sample lists 450,000 to 550,000 distinct CDR3 sequences, approximately 32% occurring once. All sequencing subjects had displayed CD8+CD57+ cell expansion on flow cytometry. Sequencing input: sorted CD4+, CD8+, or CD8+CD57+ T cells (not recorded which) from PBMCs. These receptors were obtained from a human donor with aplastic anemia.

This clonotype was recorded many times. The gene calls are TRBV7-8 and TRBJ2-7; a weak D match, TRBD1 (6 bases). Looked up from germline, CDR1 is SGHVS and CDR2 is FQNEAQ. Trimming left V 1 base short and J 3 bases short, with 16 bases between. The CDR3 is 16 residues long. CDR3 sequence: CASSLDRDMEFYEQYF. DNA of the CDR3: TGTGCCAGCAGCTTAGATCGGGACATGGAATTCTACGAGCAGTACTTC.

The chain carries TRBV7-2 and TRBJ2-1, with 7 bases identical to TRBD1. The CDR3 runs to 11 residues. CDR1 and CDR2 (germline): SGHTA, FQGNSA. V lost 5 bases to trimming and J lost 12 bases; unmatched junction nucleotides: 4. Here the CDR3 reads CASSPNRGQFF. The CDR3 DNA reads TGTGCCAGCAGCCCGAACAGGGGGCAGTTCTTC.

The chain joins TRBV11-2 to TRBJ2-7; the match to TRBD2 covers 8 bases. Germline CDR1 and CDR2: SGHAT and FQNNGV. V trimming: 5 bases; J trimming: 3 bases; junction bases outside the gene matches: 12. This CDR3 has 16 amino acids. The CDR3 bases are TGTGCCAGCAGCCTAGTTCTGTCGGGGGGGAACTACGAGCAGTACTTC. This encodes CASSLVLSGGNYEQYF. Drawing the rest from reference TRBV11-2 and TRBJ2-7, the complete variable domain is EAGVAQSPRYKIIEKRQSVAFWCNPISGHATLYWYQQILGQGPKLLIQFQNNGVVDDSQLPKDRFSAERLKGVDSTLKIQPAKLEDSAVYLCASSLVLSGGNYEQYFGPGTRLTVT.

The sample holds a few counts of this clonotype. The rearrangement joins TRBV2 to TRBJ2-5; D assignment may be TRBD1 or TRBD2 (5 bases each). V shed 6 bases and J shed 5 bases, with 19 bases lying between them. The germline gives CDR1 SNHLY, CDR2 FYNNEI. This CDR3 has 15 residues. The DNA of the CDR3 is TGTGCCAGCAGCTCGTCTGGGGGAAGGGTCGAGACCCAGTACTTC. Translation gives CASSSSGGRVETQYF.

As concerns this clonotype: Just one base apart from a much larger clone, this may be a read error. The DNA is omitted, as the CDR3 cannot be located on it reliably, and the CDR3 follows TCRdb's listing. The chain joins TRBV19 to TRBJ1-2; the table assigns TRBD1, which was not confirmed against the DNA. The length of the CDR3 is 14 amino acids, counting both ends. Germline V gene lookup returns CDR1 LNHDA and CDR2 SQIVND (reference sequence). The CDR3 spells CASSTGQGLYGCTF.

This clonotype has only a few counts. This chain links TRBV9 with TRBJ1-3; D may be TRBD1 (6 bases). V was shortened by 4 bases and J by 0 bases, with 17 bases between the two germline ends. Germline V gene data show CDR1 as SGDLS and CDR2 as YYNGEE. The CDR3 has 17 residues. The CDR3 protein is CASSIGQSLLSGNTIYF. The CDR3 bases are TGTGCCAGCAGCATAGGACAGAGCCTCCTCTCTGGAAACACCATATATTTT.

This rearrangement joins TRBV19 to TRBJ2-3, with a possible D match to TRBD1 (5 bases). The CDR3 is 13 amino acids. Germline CDR1 LNHDA, CDR2 SQIVND (reference sequence). The V and J ends lost 5 bases and 6 bases respectively, with 12 bases between them. CDR3 nucleotides: TGTGCCAGTAGTCAGGGCCTCGAGGATACGCAGTATTTT. Translating gives CASSQGLEDTQYF. Based on the CDR3 plus reference TRBV19 and TRBJ2-3, the full variable domain is DGGITQSPKYLFRKEGQNVTLSCEQNLNHDAMYWYRQDPGQGLRLIYYSQIVNDFQKGDIAEGYSVSREKKESFPLTVTSAQKNPTAFYLCASSQGLEDTQYFGPGTRLTVL.

The rearrangement joins TRBV28 to TRBJ1-2; tentatively, D is TRBD1 (6 bases). V lost 6 bases and J lost 2, with 13 bases in between. The CDR3 has 14 residues. Per germline, CDR1 MDHEN and CDR2 SYDVKM. CDR3 sequence reads: CASSYAGVNYGYTF. The CDR3 nucleotides read TGTGCCAGCAGCTACGCAGGGGTCAACTATGGCTACACCTTC.

This clonotype was counted at least ten times. The V and J genes are TRBV4-1 and TRBJ2-7; perhaps TRBD2 as D (5 bases). The V gene's germline CDR1 is MGHRA and CDR2 YSYEKL. V gave up 1 base and J gave up 5 bases, with 9 bases separating them. The length of the CDR3 is 13 residues. The CDR3 here is CASSQVYGNEQYF. In DNA form, the CDR3 reads TGCGCCAGCAGCCAAGTTTACGGGAACGAGCAGTACTTC.

This clonotype came up many times. V is TRBV4-3 and J is TRBJ1-5, with D unresolved. This CDR3 is 13 amino acids long. Germline CDR1 and CDR2: LGHNA and YSLEER. V lost 1 base, J lost 9 bases, and 10 bases lay in between. The chain's CDR3 is CASSQGAGGPQHF. The CDR3 DNA sequence: TGCGCCAGCAGCCAAGGGGCAGGAGGGCCCCAGCATTTT.

This clonotype appeared many times. V and J are TRBV19 and TRBJ2-3; D gene uncertain. This CDR3 has 14 amino acids. In germline, CDR1 is LNHDA, CDR2 SQIVND (reference sequence). Trimming left V 9 bases short and J 0 bases short, with 13 bases between. CDR3 nucleotides: TGTGCCAGCAGCGACGGCGTTAGCACAGATACGCAGTATTTT. This translates into CASSDGVSTDTQYF.

The gene calls are TRBV28 and TRBJ1-2, with D unclear. This CDR3 region has 12 residues. V lost 7 bases to trimming and J lost 8 bases, with 14 bases between them. Per germline, CDR1 MDHEN and CDR2 SYDVKM. The CDR3 reads CASTKLESGYTF. The CDR3 nucleotides are TGTGCCAGCACCAAATTGGAGAGCGGCTACACCTTC.

This clonotype was seen ten or more times. Relative to the germline gene, one junction end is altered; a read error may explain this. This chain connects TRBV7-9 to TRBJ2-5, with TRBD2 identical over 9 bases. Looked up from germline, CDR1 is SEHNR and CDR2 is FQNEAQ (reference sequence). The CDR3 extends over 16 amino acids. CDR3 bases: TGTGCCAGCAGCTTGCCGGGACTAGCAGGCCAAGGGACCCAGTACTTC. Its protein product is CASSLPGLAGQGTQYF.

At least ten counts were recorded for this clonotype. The chain couples TRBV19 to TRBJ2-2; D ambiguous. V was cut by 8 bases and J by 4 bases, with 14 bases left in between. From germline, CDR1 is LNHDA and CDR2 SQIVND (reference sequence). CDR3 length equals 14 residues. The CDR3: CASGYARSTGELFF. DNA of the CDR3: TGTGCCAGTGGATACGCGCGAAGCACCGGGGAGCTGTTTTTT. Full variable domain (remainder filled in from reference TRBV19 and TRBJ2-2): DGGITQSPKYLFRKEGQNVTLSCEQNLNHDAMYWYRQDPGQGLRLIYYSQIVNDFQKGDIAEGYSVSREKKESFPLTVTSAQKNPTAFYLCASGYARSTGELFFGEGSRLTVL.

This chain connects TRBV14 to TRBJ1-1; 9 bases are a match to TRBD1. Germline loops: CDR1 SGHDN, CDR2 FVKESK. CDR3 length equals 17 residues. The ends lost 4 bases at V and 1 base at J; junction bases unmatched: 10. Here the CDR3 reads CASSLVPGQGQNTEAFF. The CDR3 bases are TGTGCCAGCAGCCTCGTCCCGGGACAGGGTCAGAACACTGAAGCTTTCTTT. Complete variable domain (other parts from reference TRBV14 and TRBJ1-1): EAGVTQFPSHSVIEKGQTVTLRCDPISGHDNLYWYRRVMGKEIKFLLHFVKESKQDESGMPNNRFLAERTGGTYSTLKVQPAELEDSGVYFCASSLVPGQGQNTEAFFGQGTRLTVV.

The sample holds many counts of this clonotype. The chain joins TRBV20-1 to TRBJ1-3; D gene ambiguous. Trimming stripped 5 bases from V and 15 bases from J, with 17 bases between. The CDR3 spans 11 residues. Germline CDR1 and CDR2: DFQATT and SNEGSKA (reference sequence). The CDR3 DNA reads as TGCAGTGCTCTTTCTTCGCGAGCCCGATATTTT. Translation: CSALSSRARYF.

This chain uses TRBV7-9 with TRBJ2-5; D call uncertain. The CDR3 loop spans 13 amino acids. Germline V gives CDR1 SEHNR, CDR2 FQNEAQ (reference sequence). V was shortened by 1 base and J by 7 bases, with 10 bases between the two germline ends. CDR3 loop: CASSLEALGTQYF. CDR3 nucleotide sequence: TGTGCCAGCAGCTTAGAAGCCCTTGGGACCCAGTACTTC. Together with reference TRBV7-9 and TRBJ2-5, the CDR3 gives the full variable domain: DTGVSQNPRHKITKRGQNVTFRCDPISEHNRLYWYRQTLGQGPEFLTYFQNEAQLEKSRLLSDRFSAERPKGSFSTLEIQRTEQGDSAMYLCASSLEALGTQYFGPGTRLLVL.

The chain recombines TRBV11-1 with TRBJ1-5; TRBD1 matches at 8 bases. Trimming cost V 1 base and J 4 bases; bases outside gene matches: 12. This CDR3 spans 18 amino acids. Per the germline V gene, CDR1 is SGHAT and CDR2 is FQDESV (reference sequence). The CDR3 DNA sequence: TGTGCCAGCAGCTTAGGGGCCCCTGCCAGGGGGCAAAATCAGCCCCAGCATTTT. It is translated as CASSLGAPARGQNQPQHF. Full variable domain (missing parts from reference TRBV11-1 and TRBJ1-5): EAEVAQSPRYKITEKSQAVAFWCDPISGHATLYWYRQILGQGPELLVQFQDESVVDDSQLPKDRFSAERLKGVDSTLKIQPAELGDSAMYLCASSLGAPARGQNQPQHFGDGTRLSIL.

The sample holds many counts of this clonotype. The chain joins TRBV24-1 to TRBJ1-1; D uncertain. Per the germline V gene, CDR1 is KGHDR and CDR2 is SFDVKD. V was clipped by 9 bases and J by 0 bases, with 13 bases between them. This CDR3 has 14 residues. CDR3 region: CATARNDMNTEAFF. The CDR3 DNA reads as TGTGCCACCGCAAGGAACGACATGAACACTGAAGCTTTCTTT.

J is TRBJ2-2 and V is TRBV10-3; 7 nucleotides agree with TRBD1. Trimming cost V 10 bases and J 6 bases; bases outside gene matches: 8. The CDR3 is 13 residues long. CDR1 and CDR2 (germline): ENHRY, SYGVKD. CDR3: CASNPTGPGELFF. The CDR3, as DNA: TGTGCCAGCAACCCGACAGGGCCCGGGGAGCTGTTTTTT.